Below, one T cell receptor beta chain is given with its context. Per the authors' pipeline: Nucleated cell number was recorded as an estimate derived from reference gene primer amplification. The table came from immunoSEQ multiplex PCR; TCRdb's copy has only in-frame clones and leaves some out. V and J calls and clone size follow that table, whereas D and trimming were derived from the DNA. The sample yields 70,000 to 95,000 clones, roughly 77% seen once. These data come from a study of blood T cell repertoires in COVID-19. The wider study: There were acute and convalescent COVID-19 samples, and they came from the United States, Italy and Spain. Sources were T cells, B-cell-depleted T cells, or PBMCs; the material itself was cDNA or gDNA.

CDR1 is SNHLY, CDR2 FYNNEI, per germline. The CDR3 is made up of 17 amino acids. J was trimmed by 0 bases and V by 10 bases; bases with no gene match: 11. The chain employs TRBV2 and TRBJ2-6, with TRBD1 matching over 8 bases. The sequence derives from a human donor in a cohort sampled during active COVID-19. The sequencing input was peripheral blood. CDR3 sequence (DNA): TGTGCCATTTATACCGGGACAGGAAGCTCTGGGGCCAACGTCCTGACTTTC. It encodes CAIYTGTGSSGANVLTF.